Below, 9 T cell receptor beta chains from the same sample are listed, as sequenced in a study of T-cell memory formation after mild COVID-19. TCRdb reprocessed the 5' RACE reads with MiXCR, giving one entry per CDR3 protein. Of 29,000 or so distinct CDR3 sequences listed, 15% to 20% were seen once; the top ten hold about 1.4%. The specimen sequenced was PBMCs or a T cell subset sorted from them (not recorded which). Receptor source: an adult who had mild COVID-19 (a few samples of this study predate the infection). Cell type and time point are not known.

This clonotype occurred many times. The gene calls are TRBV12-3 or TRBV12-4 and TRBJ1-1; a possible D gene is TRBD1 (5 bases). This CDR3 spans 13 amino acids. V dropped 5 bases and J dropped 2 bases, with 9 bases sitting between them. The chain's CDR3 is CASSRDVNTEAFF. CDR3 nucleotide sequence: TGTGCCAGCAGTCGGGACGTCAACACTGAAGCTTTCTTT.

This clonotype was observed a few times. The chain combines TRBV6-2 or TRBV6-3 with TRBJ2-7; TRBD1 matches 9 bases. The CDR3 is 15 residues long. CDR1 and CDR2 (germline): MNHEY, SVGEGT. V shed 5 bases and J 3 bases; nucleotides not matched to a gene: 8. The chain's CDR3 is CASSRIRTGDYEQYF. CDR3 nucleotide sequence: TGTGCCAGCAGTAGGATACGGACAGGGGACTACGAGCAGTACTTC.

By sample share, this clonotype is medium-sized. The chain carries TRBV29-1 and TRBJ2-5; the D is unclear. The CDR3 has 13 residues. Germline loops: CDR1 SQVTM, CDR2 ANQGSEA. V shed 2 bases and J shed 5 bases, with 12 bases lying between them. CDR3 coding DNA: TGCAGCGTTGAACGAGGACGTTGGGAGACCCAGTACTTC. Its translation is CSVERGRWETQYF.

Judged by abundance, this clonotype is medium-sized. In DNA form, the CDR3 reads TGTGCCAGCAGTTTAGTTCAGGGGCAAACGCAGTATTTT. Its translation is CASSLVQGQTQYF. V usage is TRBV27 and J usage is TRBJ2-3; D possibly corresponds to TRBD1 (6 bases). The CDR3 consists of 13 residues. Trimming took off 2 bases at V and 9 bases at J, with 12 bases between the two ends. CDR1 is MNHEY and CDR2 is SMNVEV in the germline V gene (reference sequence).

This clonotype was seen repeatedly, ten times or more. The chain is built from TRBV29-1 and TRBJ2-1; the match to TRBD2 covers 7 bases. Germline V gives CDR1 SQVTM, CDR2 ANQGSEA. Trimming cost V 5 bases and J 9 bases; bases outside gene matches: 16. The CDR3 contains 15 residues. CDR3 in DNA: TGCAGCGTTCATCAGCGGGCCATCCGCGGGGGTGAGCAGTTCTTC. It specifies CSVHQRAIRGGEQFF.

Ten or more counts support this clonotype. The genes are TRBV5-1 and TRBJ1-2; 8 nucleotides line up with TRBD1. Germline V lookup: CDR1 SGHRS, CDR2 YFSETQ. V gave up 3 bases and J gave up 2 bases; unmatched junction bases: 9. CDR3 length: 16 amino acids. The CDR3 bases are TGCGCCAGCAGCTCGGTCAGGGGGCGTCGGAACTATGGCTACACCTTC. It translates to CASSSVRGRRNYGYTF.

This clonotype has at least ten counts. CDR3 protein: CATSALGAGGRFF. The CDR3 nucleotides are TGTGCCACCAGTGCACTGGGGGCAGGGGGTCGGTTCTTC. The chain links TRBV24-1 to TRBJ2-1; 7 nucleotides line up with TRBD1. Germline V gene lookup returns CDR1 KGHDR and CDR2 SFDVKD. J lost 15 bases, V lost 5 bases, and 12 bases had no gene match. This CDR3 spans 13 amino acids.

This chain uses TRBV7-9 with TRBJ2-2; D is tentatively TRBD1 or TRBD2 (5 bases each). The CDR3 is made up of 16 amino acids. Trimming left V 4 bases short and J 0 bases short, with 12 bases between. The germline V gene encodes CDR1 SEHNR and CDR2 FQNEAQ (reference sequence). The CDR3, as DNA: TGTGCCAGCAGCTATGGGACGGGGACGAACACCGGGGAGCTGTTTTTT. It translates to CASSYGTGTNTGELFF.

This clonotype was detected only a few times. The chain is built from TRBV4-1 and TRBJ1-5; possibly TRBD1 for D (5 bases). This CDR3 spans 14 amino acids. Germline lookup yields CDR1 MGHRA and CDR2 YSYEKL. V lost 3 bases, J lost 6 bases, and 12 bases lay in between. CDR3 amino acids: CASSQGPGVQPQHF. CDR3 in DNA: TGCGCCAGCAGCCAGGGACCGGGGGTTCAGCCCCAGCATTTT.